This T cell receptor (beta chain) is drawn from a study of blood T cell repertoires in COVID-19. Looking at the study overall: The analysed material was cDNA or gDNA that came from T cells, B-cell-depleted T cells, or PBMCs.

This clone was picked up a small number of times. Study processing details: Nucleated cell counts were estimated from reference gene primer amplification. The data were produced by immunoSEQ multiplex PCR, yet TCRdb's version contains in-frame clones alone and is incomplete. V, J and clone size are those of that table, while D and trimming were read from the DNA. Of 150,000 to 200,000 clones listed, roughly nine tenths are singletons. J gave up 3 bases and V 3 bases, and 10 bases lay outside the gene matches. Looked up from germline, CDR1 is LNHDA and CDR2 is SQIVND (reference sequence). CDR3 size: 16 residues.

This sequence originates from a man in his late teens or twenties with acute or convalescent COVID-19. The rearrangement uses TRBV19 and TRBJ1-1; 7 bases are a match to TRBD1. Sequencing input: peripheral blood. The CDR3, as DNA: TGTGCCAGTAGTATTTTATCGAGGGGGCACTACACTGAAGCTTTCTTT. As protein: CASSILSRGHYTEAFF.